Listed here are 5 T cell receptor beta chains from one sample, sequenced in a study of blood T cell repertoires in COVID-19. Generated by immunoSEQ multiplex PCR, the TCRdb table keeps only in-frame clones and is missing some. The sample holds about 150,000 clones, approximately 78% seen once. The sample comprised peripheral blood. These receptors were obtained from a human donor with acute or convalescent COVID-19. The donor label of this sample is uncertain.

This rearrangement joins TRBV29-1 to TRBJ2-1; no firm D call. This CDR3 has 10 amino acids. CDR1 SQVTM and CDR2 ANQGSEA come from the germline V gene. The V end was cut by 7 bases, the J end by 4 bases, with 5 bases between. CDR3 in amino acids: CSAFYNEQFF. In DNA form, the CDR3 reads TGCAGCGCCTTTTACAATGAGCAGTTCTTC.

The chain recombines TRBV19 with TRBJ1-5; D is unresolved. Between the trimmed V and J ends, which lost 1 base and 7 bases, there was a span of 8 bases. CDR3 length equals 13 residues. The germline gives CDR1 LNHDA, CDR2 SQIVND (reference sequence). CDR3 residues: CASSIAVRQPQHF. The CDR3 DNA is TGTGCCAGTAGTATAGCGGTGCGACAGCCCCAGCATTTT.

This chain uses TRBV7-9 with TRBJ1-2; 12 nucleotides line up with TRBD1. V trimming: 5 bases; J trimming: 8 bases; junction bases outside the gene matches: 9. There are 15 residues in the CDR3. The germline V gene encodes CDR1 SEHNR and CDR2 FQNEAQ (reference sequence). The CDR3 nucleotides read TGTGCCAGCAGCCTCCCGGGACAGGGGGCGCGGGGCTACACCTTC. It translates to CASSLPGQGARGYTF.

On this clone: The same CDR3 can be traced to other DNA sequences in this sample. This rearrangement joins TRBV6-2 or TRBV6-3 to TRBJ1-5; no reliable D call. Germline-derived CDR1 and CDR2 are MNHEY and SVGEGT. V lost 4 bases and J 0 bases, leaving 10 bases between the germline ends. This CDR3 region has 15 residues. CDR3 in DNA: TGTGCCAGCAGTTTAGAGCGGTATAGCAATCAGCCCCAGCATTTT. This encodes CASSLERYSNQPQHF.

This clone was picked up one time. The chain couples TRBV5-1 to TRBJ1-1; weak D call: TRBD1 (5 bases). Germline values: CDR1 SGHRS, CDR2 YFSETQ. Trimming stripped 0 bases from V and 5 bases from J, with 8 bases between. The CDR3 covers 13 residues. CDR3 in amino acids: CASSLARVTEAFF. The CDR3 bases are TGCGCCAGCAGCTTGGCCAGGGTAACTGAAGCTTTCTTT.